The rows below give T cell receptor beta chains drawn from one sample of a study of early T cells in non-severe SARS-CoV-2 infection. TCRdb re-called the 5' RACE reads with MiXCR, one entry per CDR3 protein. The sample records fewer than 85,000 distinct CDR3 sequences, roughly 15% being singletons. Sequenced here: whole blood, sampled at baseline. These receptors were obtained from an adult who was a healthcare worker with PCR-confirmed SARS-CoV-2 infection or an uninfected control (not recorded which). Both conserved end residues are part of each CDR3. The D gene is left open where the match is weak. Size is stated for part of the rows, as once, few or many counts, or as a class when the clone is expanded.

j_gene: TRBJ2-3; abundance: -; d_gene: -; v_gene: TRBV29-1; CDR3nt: TGCAGCGCCGAAGGGGGAGGAGGCCCAGATACGCAGTATTTT; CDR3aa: CSAEGGGGPDTQYF
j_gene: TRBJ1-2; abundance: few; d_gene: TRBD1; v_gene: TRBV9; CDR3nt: TGTGCCAGCAGCCTACAGGGGCATTCGGTCTATGGCTACACCTTC; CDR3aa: CASSLQGHSVYGYTF
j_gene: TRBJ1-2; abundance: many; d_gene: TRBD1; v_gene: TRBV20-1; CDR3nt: TGCAGTGCTAGAGATCTGGGACAGGCATATTATGGCTACACCTTC; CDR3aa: CSARDLGQAYYGYTF
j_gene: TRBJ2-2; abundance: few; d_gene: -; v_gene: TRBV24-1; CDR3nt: TGTGCCACCAGTGATCCAGGGGCCACCGGGGAGCTGTTTTTT; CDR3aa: CATSDPGATGELFF
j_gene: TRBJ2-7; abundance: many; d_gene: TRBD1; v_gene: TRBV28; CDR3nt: TGTGCCAGCAGTTTCCCCGGGACAGGGGTCCACGAGCAGTACTTC; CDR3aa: CASSFPGTGVHEQYF
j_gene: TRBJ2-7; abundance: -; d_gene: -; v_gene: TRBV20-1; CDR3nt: TGCAGTGCTAGACCTGGGGCCCGTTCCTACGAGCAGTACTTC; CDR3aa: CSARPGARSYEQYF
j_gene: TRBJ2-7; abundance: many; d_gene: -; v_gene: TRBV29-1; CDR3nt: TGCAGCGCTATCGACAGGTTCTCCTACGAGCAGTACTTC; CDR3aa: CSAIDRFSYEQYF
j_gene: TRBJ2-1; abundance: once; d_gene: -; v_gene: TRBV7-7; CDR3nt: TGTGCCAGCAGCTCCTCGACTGGCACGGCGCAGTTCTTC; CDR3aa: CASSSSTGTAQFF
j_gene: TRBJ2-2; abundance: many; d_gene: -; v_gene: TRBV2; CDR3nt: TGTGCCAGCCGACCTGACAGGAACACCGGGGAGCTGTTTTTT; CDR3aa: CASRPDRNTGELFF
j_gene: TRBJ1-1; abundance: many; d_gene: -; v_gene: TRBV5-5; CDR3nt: TGTGCCAGCAGCTACTCACAGGGAAACACTGAAGCTTTCTTT; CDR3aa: CASSYSQGNTEAFF
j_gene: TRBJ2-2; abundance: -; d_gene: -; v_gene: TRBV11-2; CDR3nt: TGTGCCAGCAGCTTAAGTGCCGTAGGCGCCGGGGAGCTGTTTTTT; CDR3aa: CASSLSAVGAGELFF
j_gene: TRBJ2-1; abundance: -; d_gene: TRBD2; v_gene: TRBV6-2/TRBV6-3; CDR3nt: TGTGCCAGCAGTAGTAGTCTAGCGGGGATCCAGTTCTTC; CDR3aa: CASSSSLAGIQFF
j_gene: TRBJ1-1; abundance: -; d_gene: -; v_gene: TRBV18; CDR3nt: TGTGCCAGCTCACCACTCCAGGGAAGCACTGAAGCTTTCTTT; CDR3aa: CASSPLQGSTEAFF
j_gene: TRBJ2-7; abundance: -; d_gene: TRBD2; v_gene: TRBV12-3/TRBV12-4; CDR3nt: TGTGCCAGCAGACTGACTAGCGGGAGGGTCAACGAGCAGTACTTC; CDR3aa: CASRLTSGRVNEQYF
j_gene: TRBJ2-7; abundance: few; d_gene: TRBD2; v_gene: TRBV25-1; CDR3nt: TGTGCCAGCAGTGAATATACAGCGGGAGATGCCTACGAGCAGTACTTC; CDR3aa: CASSEYTAGDAYEQYF
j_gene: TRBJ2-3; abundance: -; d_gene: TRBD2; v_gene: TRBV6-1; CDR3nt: TGTGCCAGCAGGCGTCCCGGGACTAGCGGGAGGAATACGCAGTATTTT; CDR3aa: CASRRPGTSGRNTQYF
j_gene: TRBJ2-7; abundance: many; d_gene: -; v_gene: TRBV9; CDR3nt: TGTGCCAGCAGCGTAGAATCGGGCAACGAGCAGTACTTC; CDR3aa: CASSVESGNEQYF
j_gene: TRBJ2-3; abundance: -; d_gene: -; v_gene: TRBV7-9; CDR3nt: TGTGCCAGCAGCTTATACGGGTCCCCAGATACGCAGTATTTT; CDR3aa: CASSLYGSPDTQYF
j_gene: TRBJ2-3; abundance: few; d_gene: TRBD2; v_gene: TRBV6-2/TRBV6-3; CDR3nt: TGTGCCAGCAGTTACGCGGGACTAGCCGCGCAGTATTTT; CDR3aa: CASSYAGLAAQYF
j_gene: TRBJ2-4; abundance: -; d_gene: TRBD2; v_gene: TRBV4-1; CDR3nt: TGCGCCAGCAGCCAAGATACTAGCGTACTAGCCAAAAACATTCAGTACTTC; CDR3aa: CASSQDTSVLAKNIQYF
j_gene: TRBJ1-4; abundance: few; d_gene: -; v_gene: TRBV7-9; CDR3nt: TGTGCCAGCAGCATTTACAGGGAAACTAATGAAAAACTGTTTTTT; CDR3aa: CASSIYRETNEKLFF
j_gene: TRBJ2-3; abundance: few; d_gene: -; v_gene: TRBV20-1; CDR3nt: TGCAGTGCTAGGACACCAAGCACAGATACGCAGTATTTT; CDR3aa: CSARTPSTDTQYF
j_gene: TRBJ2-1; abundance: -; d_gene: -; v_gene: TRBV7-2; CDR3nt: TGTGCCAGCAGCTTATGGGCTCTCAGCGATGAGCAGTTCTTC; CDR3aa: CASSLWALSDEQFF
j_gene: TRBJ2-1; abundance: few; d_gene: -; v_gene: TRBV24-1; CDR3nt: TGTGCCACCAGTGGAGCGGGCAGCTCCTACAATGAGCAGTTCTTC; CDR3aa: CATSGAGSSYNEQFF
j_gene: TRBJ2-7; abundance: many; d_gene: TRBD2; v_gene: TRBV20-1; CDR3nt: TGCAGTGCTAGAGATTTAGCGGGGGCATCCTACGAGCAGTACTTC; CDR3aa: CSARDLAGASYEQYF
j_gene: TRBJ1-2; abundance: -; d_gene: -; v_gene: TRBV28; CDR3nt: TGTGCCAGCAGTTTGAGGGGTAGGGGCTATGGCTACACCTTC; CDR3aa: CASSLRGRGYGYTF
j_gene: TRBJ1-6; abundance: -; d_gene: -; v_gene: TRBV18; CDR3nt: TGTGCCAGCTCACCCCGAGGACAGAACGATTCACCCCTCCACTTT; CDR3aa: CASSPRGQNDSPLHF
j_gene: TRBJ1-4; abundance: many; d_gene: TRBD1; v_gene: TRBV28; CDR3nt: TGTGCCAGCAGTACAACCGGGACAGGGTACGAAAAACTGTTTTTT; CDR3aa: CASSTTGTGYEKLFF